Listed below are T cell receptor beta chains from one sample, sequenced in a study of type 1 and type 2 diabetes patients. A single record per CDR3 protein comes from TCRdb applying MiXCR to the multiplex PCR reads. Of about 250,000 distinct CDR3 sequences in the sample, around 47% are singletons; the top ten hold roughly an eighth. Sequencing used peripheral blood mononuclear cells (PBMCs). These receptors originate from a man aged 18 to 30 with type 2 diabetes. CDR3s include the opening cysteine and the closing phenylalanine or tryptophan. D genes are given only for firm matches. Only some rows state a clone size, as once, few, many or a class for expanded clones.

D gene,V gene,J gene,clone size,CDR3 DNA,CDR3 protein
-,TRBV6-6,TRBJ1-1,once,TGTGCCAGCAGACGGGGGACTGAAGCTTTCTTT,CASRRGTEAFF
-,TRBV7-8,TRBJ2-5,few,TGTGCCAGCAGCGGTGACAGGAGGGAGACCCAGTACTTC,CASSGDRRETQYF
-,TRBV20-1,TRBJ2-1,-,TGCAGTGCTGGGGACGGGTCCCCCGGGCCCATGCAGTTCTTC,CSAGDGSPGPMQFF
-,TRBV19,TRBJ1-5,-,TGTGCCAGTAGTCTCCTGCGCAATCAGCCCCAGCATTTT,CASSLLRNQPQHF
TRBD1,TRBV20-1,TRBJ1-2,-,TGCAGTGCTAGCGGTACCGGGACAGGGTCTTACTATGGCTACACCTTC,CSASGTGTGSYYGYTF
-,TRBV15,TRBJ2-7,-,TGTGCCACCAGCGGGGGCAAACCCTTCTACGAGCAGTACTTC,CATSGGKPFYEQYF
TRBD2,TRBV15,TRBJ2-5,many,TGTGCCACCAGCAGAGGCCCTAGCGGGGGATACCAAGAGACCCAGTACTTC,CATSRGPSGGYQETQYF
-,TRBV19,TRBJ1-1,many,TGTGCCAGTAGTCCCGGGGCTGAAGCTTTCTTT,CASSPGAEAFF
-,TRBV5-1,TRBJ1-2,-,TGCGCCAGCAGCGGAGACGGGGACGGTGGCTACACCTTC,CASSGDGDGGYTF
-,TRBV19,TRBJ1-4,-,TGTGCCAGTGGGGCGGATCGACGGTCGGCTAATGAAAAACTGTTTTTT,CASGADRRSANEKLFF
TRBD2,TRBV7-2,TRBJ2-3,-,TGTGCCAGCAGCTTAGGGCCAGCGGGGGCTGATACGCAGTATTTT,CASSLGPAGADTQYF
-,TRBV29-1,TRBJ2-5,few,TGCAGCGGCTTTGGCGGACTCCAGATGTCCGAGTACTTC,CSGFGGLQMSEYF
-,TRBV28,TRBJ2-7,-,TGTGCCAGCAGTTTTAATGCGTACGAGCAGTACTTC,CASSFNAYEQYF
-,TRBV19,TRBJ1-5,-,TGTGCCAGTACCACCACGACCAGCAATCAGCCCCAGCATTTT,CASTTTTSNQPQHF
TRBD1,TRBV2,TRBJ2-7,-,TGTGCCAGCAAACCAGGGACAGGGACATACGAGCAGTACTTC,CASKPGTGTYEQYF
-,TRBV30,TRBJ2-7,-,TGTGCCTGGATTTGGGGGGTCGAGCAGTACTTC,CAWIWGVEQYF
-,TRBV28,TRBJ1-4,-,TGTGCCAGCAGTCTTGGTAGTATGGCTGAAAAACTGTTTTTT,CASSLGSMAEKLFF
TRBD1,TRBV27,TRBJ1-6,-,TGTGCCAGCAGTTTATACCAGGGGGCGAGTTCACCCCTCCACTTT,CASSLYQGASSPLHF
-,TRBV28,TRBJ2-7,once,TGTGCCAGCAGTACGCACTCCTACGAGCAGTACTTC,CASSTHSYEQYF
-,TRBV7-2,TRBJ1-1,-,TGTGCCAGCAGCTCCCAGGGTACCACTGAAGCTTTCTTT,CASSSQGTTEAFF